The TCR beta chain under discussion was sequenced for a study of shared clonotypes between healthy human individuals. As concerns this clone: This CDR3 is also generated by other DNA sequences in the sample.

The study ran the assay at deep level. Clones were sequenced by immunoSEQ multiplex PCR, and TCRdb holds only the in-frame ones, with some missing. In the table there are approximately 2.1 million clones, about 92% of which are singletons. This CDR3 has 11 amino acids. Trimming pared 5 bases from V and 3 bases from J, leaving 3 bases between. Germline CDR1 SGHRS, CDR2 YFSETQ. The receptor comes from a young man in good health. Some clones in this sample may be carry-over from other donors' samples. The chain uses TRBV5-1 and TRBJ2-1; no clear D gene. Sample: naive CD4+ T cells from PBMCs. Regarding subset: CD45RA+ positively selected. The CDR3 here is CASRDYNEQFF. DNA for the CDR3: TGCGCCAGCAGGGACTACAATGAGCAGTTCTTC.